The sequence of this T cell receptor (beta chain) was determined in a study of blood T cell repertoires in COVID-19 (dated by TCRdb to the early 2020s). Study-level background: The collaborator samples originated in the United States, Italy and Spain and spanned the acute and convalescent phases of COVID-19. The material from the prospective study consisted of cDNA or gDNA derived from T cells, B-cell-depleted T cells, or PBMCs. The dataset comprised deeply sampled blood TCRbeta repertoires from subjects exposed to, actively infected with, or recovered from COVID-19. The repertoires were released in a freely available public database intended as a resource for research on the immune response to SARS-CoV-2. Samples came from the ongoing ImmuneRACE study (first 160 participants) plus 1,254 subjects from 6 global collaborators. The sample metadata nearly always contained a de-identified subject ID, COVID-19 status, age in years and sex. Where available, HLA class I and class II types were obtained from metadata supplied by the sample provider rather than from assay-based typing. Results and caveats for the whole study, not just this receptor: The quantity of clinical and demographic metadata differed by source and by participant and was supplied without curation.

A second Seattle source provided samples from volunteer blood donors who had recovered from COVID-19. Whole blood was collected in K2EDTA tubes by collaborating institutions according to the institutions' own protocols. For TCRbeta analysis, collaborators shipped samples as frozen whole blood, isolated PBMCs, or DNA extracted from either of those sample types. The immunoSEQ Assay, a bias-controlled multiplex PCR, was used to amplify TCRbeta CDR3 regions from genomic DNA. The study's processing was this. Nucleated cell counts per sample were estimated from amplification of reference gene primers within the assay. Sequence reads were collapsed and filtered to measure the absolute abundance of every unique TCRbeta CDR3 rearrangement. For each sample, productive Simpson clonality was calculated as the square root of Simpson's diversity index over productive rearrangements. In TCRdb, the immuneACCESS table is reduced to in-frame sequences with V and J assigned. These tables do not hold every clone; where another copy was compared, an unresolved V gene accounts for under half, and the others remain unexplained. V, J and clone size are those of that table, while D and trimming were read from the DNA. Counted in this sample were 240,000 or so clones; around 87% of them appeared once. Jointly, the top ten make up just over 3% of the sample.

Concerning this clone itself: It has no known antigen specificity. It has no much larger one-base neighbor in the sample; base qualities were not kept.

Trimming takes 3 bases off V and 7 bases off J; junction bases not matched to a gene: 6. CDR1 and CDR2 (SNHLY, FYNNEI) derive from the germline V gene. The CDR3 has 13 amino acids, counting the end cysteine and phenylalanine. Here the CDR3 DNA is all that survives: 39 bases in frame from base 1. Material for sequencing was peripheral blood. The source is a woman in her 30s who had recovered from COVID-19. The chain couples TRBV2 to TRBJ2-7; TRBD1 matches 7 bases in the middle. The DNA reads TGTGCCAGCAGTGAGAGGGGGCTGAGGGAGCAGTACTTC. Protein translation: CASSERGLREQYF.